Listed below are T cell receptor beta chains from one sample, sequenced in a study of blood T cell repertoires in COVID-19. The assay was immunoSEQ multiplex PCR, and TCRdb's table has in-frame clones only and misses some. The sample consists of 100,000 to 120,000 clones, approximately 70% of them appearing once. Sequencing was performed on peripheral blood. The receptors stem from an older woman with acute or convalescent COVID-19. Each CDR3 is given with its conserved first and last residue. The D gene is left open where the match is weak.

j_call: TRBJ1-1; v_call: TRBV30; d_call: TRBD1; cdr3_aa: CACGTVHTEAFF
j_call: TRBJ1-2; v_call: TRBV6-5; d_call: .; cdr3_aa: CAIYRSSGGYTF
j_call: TRBJ2-1; v_call: TRBV19; d_call: .; cdr3_aa: CASSIDSGSSYNEQFF
j_call: TRBJ1-2; v_call: TRBV11-1; d_call: TRBD1; cdr3_aa: CASSPGQGRGYTF
j_call: TRBJ2-1; v_call: TRBV24-1; d_call: TRBD2; cdr3_aa: CATSDPKRTSGVYEQFF
j_call: TRBJ2-7; v_call: TRBV2; d_call: .; cdr3_aa: CASRSQGQSYEQYF
j_call: TRBJ1-6; v_call: TRBV3-1/TRBV3-2; d_call: TRBD1; cdr3_aa: CASSQLTGGHSPLHF
j_call: TRBJ2-7; v_call: TRBV5-1; d_call: TRBD2; cdr3_aa: CASRIAGGYEQYF
j_call: TRBJ1-1; v_call: TRBV5-1; d_call: .; cdr3_aa: CASSDYTNTEAFF
j_call: TRBJ2-7; v_call: TRBV4-1; d_call: .; cdr3_aa: CASSHVDKTYEQYF
j_call: TRBJ1-2; v_call: TRBV14; d_call: TRBD1; cdr3_aa: CARTPADRPTYYGYTF
j_call: TRBJ1-5; v_call: TRBV7-2; d_call: .; cdr3_aa: CASSLVQGSQPQHF
j_call: TRBJ1-5; v_call: TRBV27; d_call: TRBD1; cdr3_aa: CASSLGQGANQPQHF
j_call: TRBJ1-1; v_call: TRBV29-1; d_call: TRBD1; cdr3_aa: CSVEPTGQITTEAFF
j_call: TRBJ2-5; v_call: TRBV7-2; d_call: TRBD1; cdr3_aa: CASSSGQTDPKYRETQYF
j_call: TRBJ2-6; v_call: TRBV19; d_call: TRBD1; cdr3_aa: CASTGTGGLGANVLTF
j_call: TRBJ1-6; v_call: TRBV5-1; d_call: .; cdr3_aa: CASRMDSNSPLHF
j_call: TRBJ1-6; v_call: TRBV5-1; d_call: .; cdr3_aa: CASSLAPGDNNSPLHF
j_call: TRBJ2-1; v_call: TRBV20-1; d_call: TRBD2; cdr3_aa: CSASISSGKNYNEQFF
j_call: TRBJ2-1; v_call: TRBV5-1; d_call: .; cdr3_aa: CASSLDSGNAYNEQFF
j_call: TRBJ1-2; v_call: TRBV28; d_call: .; cdr3_aa: CASSPPREVNYGYTF
j_call: TRBJ1-2; v_call: TRBV7-2; d_call: TRBD1; cdr3_aa: CASRLTPTGGAVGGYTF
j_call: TRBJ2-5; v_call: TRBV5-1; d_call: TRBD1; cdr3_aa: CASSPAGTGQETQYF
j_call: TRBJ2-7; v_call: TRBV3-1/TRBV3-2; d_call: .; cdr3_aa: CASSQTGWEQYF
j_call: TRBJ2-4; v_call: TRBV15; d_call: .; cdr3_aa: CATSREANIQYF
j_call: TRBJ2-5; v_call: TRBV11-2; d_call: .; cdr3_aa: CASTRGGAEETQYF
j_call: TRBJ1-2; v_call: TRBV29-1; d_call: TRBD1; cdr3_aa: CSVRSGTGNYGYTF
j_call: TRBJ1-4; v_call: TRBV6-4; d_call: .; cdr3_aa: CASSGQLTNEKLFF
j_call: TRBJ1-5; v_call: TRBV3-1/TRBV3-2; d_call: .; cdr3_aa: CASSQGEVNQPQHF
j_call: TRBJ1-3; v_call: TRBV2; d_call: TRBD1; cdr3_aa: CARTGGPGNTIYF
j_call: TRBJ2-4; v_call: TRBV10-3; d_call: TRBD1; cdr3_aa: CAITPGQGANIQYF
j_call: TRBJ1-6; v_call: TRBV7-9; d_call: TRBD1; cdr3_aa: CASSLGGGAGNSPLHF
j_call: TRBJ1-2; v_call: TRBV19; d_call: TRBD1; cdr3_aa: CASSGQGYGYTF
j_call: TRBJ2-7; v_call: TRBV28; d_call: .; cdr3_aa: CASLTTPYEQYF
j_call: TRBJ1-1; v_call: TRBV30; d_call: .; cdr3_aa: CAWSPNSGTEAFF
j_call: TRBJ1-6; v_call: TRBV27; d_call: .; cdr3_aa: CASSPLGRAYNSPLHF
j_call: TRBJ2-5; v_call: TRBV27; d_call: .; cdr3_aa: CASSSTRATSSPGTQYF
j_call: TRBJ2-5; v_call: TRBV18; d_call: .; cdr3_aa: CASSRESWETQYF
j_call: TRBJ1-2; v_call: TRBV28; d_call: .; cdr3_aa: CASRSDYGYTF
j_call: TRBJ2-7; v_call: TRBV25-1; d_call: TRBD1; cdr3_aa: CASSGGQGTYEQYF
j_call: TRBJ1-6; v_call: TRBV3-1/TRBV3-2; d_call: TRBD1; cdr3_aa: CASSHLGTDNSPLHF
j_call: TRBJ1-4; v_call: TRBV5-1; d_call: .; cdr3_aa: CASSKDSAYEKLFF
j_call: TRBJ1-6; v_call: TRBV7-9; d_call: TRBD1; cdr3_aa: CASSLGQGRNSPLHF
j_call: TRBJ2-4; v_call: TRBV7-2; d_call: TRBD1; cdr3_aa: CASSLAQGQGPKNIQYF
j_call: TRBJ2-7; v_call: TRBV18; d_call: .; cdr3_aa: CASSGGPGRSYEQYF
j_call: TRBJ2-1; v_call: TRBV6-2/TRBV6-3; d_call: .; cdr3_aa: CASSRQSSYNEQFF
j_call: TRBJ2-5; v_call: TRBV2; d_call: TRBD1; cdr3_aa: CASSGEDRVSETQYF
j_call: TRBJ1-3; v_call: TRBV5-1; d_call: .; cdr3_aa: CASSSDGSSGNTIYF
j_call: TRBJ1-3; v_call: TRBV10-3; d_call: .; cdr3_aa: CAISESMAAGNTIYF
j_call: TRBJ1-4; v_call: TRBV19; d_call: TRBD1; cdr3_aa: CASGSGTVDEKLFF
j_call: TRBJ2-7; v_call: TRBV11-3; d_call: .; cdr3_aa: CASSLNTVGEQYF
j_call: TRBJ1-1; v_call: TRBV19; d_call: .; cdr3_aa: CASSIAGGGEVNTEAFF
j_call: TRBJ1-2; v_call: TRBV30; d_call: .; cdr3_aa: CAWSAGSGNYGYTF
j_call: TRBJ2-5; v_call: TRBV19; d_call: TRBD2; cdr3_aa: CASSITSGVQTQYF
j_call: TRBJ1-4; v_call: TRBV11-3; d_call: .; cdr3_aa: CASSLGQDEKLFF
j_call: TRBJ1-3; v_call: TRBV7-3; d_call: .; cdr3_aa: CASSAQDNSGNTIYF
j_call: TRBJ2-1; v_call: TRBV4-1; d_call: .; cdr3_aa: CASSPSEGEKYNEQFF
j_call: TRBJ1-6; v_call: TRBV6-2/TRBV6-3; d_call: .; cdr3_aa: CASSFAGTYNSPLHF
j_call: TRBJ1-4; v_call: TRBV6-5; d_call: TRBD1; cdr3_aa: CASRQTGGGNEKLFF